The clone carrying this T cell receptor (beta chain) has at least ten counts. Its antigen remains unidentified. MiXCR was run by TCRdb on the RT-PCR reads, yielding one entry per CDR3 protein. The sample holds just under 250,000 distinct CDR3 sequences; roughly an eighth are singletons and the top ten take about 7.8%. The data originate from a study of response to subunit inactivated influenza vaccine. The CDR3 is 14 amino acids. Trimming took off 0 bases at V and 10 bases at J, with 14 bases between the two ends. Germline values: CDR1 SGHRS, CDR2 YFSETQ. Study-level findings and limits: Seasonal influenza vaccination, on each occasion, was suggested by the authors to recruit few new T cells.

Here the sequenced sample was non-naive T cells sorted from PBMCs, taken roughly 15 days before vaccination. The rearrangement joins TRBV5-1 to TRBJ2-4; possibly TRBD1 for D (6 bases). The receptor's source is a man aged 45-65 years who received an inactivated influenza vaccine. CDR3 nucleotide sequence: TGCGCCAGCAGCTTGGGACAGGCCGCTAGTATTCAGTACTTC. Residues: CASSLGQAASIQYF.